This T cell receptor beta chain derives from a study of T cell changes during pregnancy in multiple sclerosis. This CDR3 has 15 residues. With V trimmed by 7 bases and J by 7 bases, 11 bases remained unmatched. Germline assignment: CDR1 SNHLY and CDR2 FYNNEI. TCRdb's table, derived via immunoSEQ multiplex PCR, lists solely in-frame clones and lacks some. The sample includes 30,000 to 45,000 clones, 91% of them seen just once. The receptor was derived from a female donor in good health, enrolled as a control in a pregnancy study. Sequenced material: CD4+ T cells from peripheral blood mononuclear cells, taken in the second trimester of pregnancy. This chain uses TRBV2 with TRBJ2-1, with 9 positions matching TRBD1. DNA for the CDR3: TGTGCCAGCACTCCTGGGGGACAGGGCATAAATGAGCAGTTCTTC. Translating it yields CASTPGGQGINEQFF.